The present entry profiles one T cell receptor (beta chain) with its context. Clones were sequenced by immunoSEQ multiplex PCR, and TCRdb holds only the in-frame ones, with some missing. Altogether 2 million to 3 million clones are present, approximately 94% being singletons, with the ten largest covering over 0.12%. The data derive from a study of shared clonotypes between healthy human individuals. This CDR3 has 14 amino acids. CDR1 and CDR2 (germline): SGHRS, YFSETQ. Trimming took 1 base from V and 2 from J, leaving 10 bases between them. The sequence came from a young man in good health. The chain has TRBV5-1 and TRBJ2-7; D call uncertain. The sequenced sample consisted of naive CD4+ T cells sorted from blood. The subset denotes: CD45RA+ positively selected. The CDR3 DNA is TGCGCCAGCAGCTTGTCCATGGCAGCCTACGAGCAGTACTTC. Protein sequence: CASSLSMAAYEQYF.